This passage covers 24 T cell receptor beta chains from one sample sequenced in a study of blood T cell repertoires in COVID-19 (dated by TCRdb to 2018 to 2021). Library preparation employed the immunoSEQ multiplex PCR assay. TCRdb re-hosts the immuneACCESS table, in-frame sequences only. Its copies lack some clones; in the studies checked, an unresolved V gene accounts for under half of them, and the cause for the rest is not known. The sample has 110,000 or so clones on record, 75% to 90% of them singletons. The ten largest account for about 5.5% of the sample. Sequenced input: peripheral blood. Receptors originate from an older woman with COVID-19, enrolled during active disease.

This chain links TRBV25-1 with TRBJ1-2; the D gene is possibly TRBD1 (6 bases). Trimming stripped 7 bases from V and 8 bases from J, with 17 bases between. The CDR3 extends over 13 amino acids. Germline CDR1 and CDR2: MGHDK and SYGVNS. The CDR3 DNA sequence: TGTGCCAGCACCCCCGGGGGGGCAGGAGGCTACACCTTC. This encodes CASTPGGAGGYTF.

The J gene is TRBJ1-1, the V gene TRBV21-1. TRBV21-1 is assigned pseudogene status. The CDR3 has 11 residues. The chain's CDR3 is CASSKRGEAFF. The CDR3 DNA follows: TGTGCCAGCAGCAAACGGGGTGAAGCTTTCTTT.

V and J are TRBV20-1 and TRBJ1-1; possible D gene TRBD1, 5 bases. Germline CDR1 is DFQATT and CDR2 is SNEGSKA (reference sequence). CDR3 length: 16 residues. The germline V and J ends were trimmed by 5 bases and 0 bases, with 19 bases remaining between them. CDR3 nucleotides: TGCAGTGCTCGTGGGGGGGGTCGGAGAATGAACACTGAAGCTTTCTTT. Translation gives CSARGGGRRMNTEAFF.

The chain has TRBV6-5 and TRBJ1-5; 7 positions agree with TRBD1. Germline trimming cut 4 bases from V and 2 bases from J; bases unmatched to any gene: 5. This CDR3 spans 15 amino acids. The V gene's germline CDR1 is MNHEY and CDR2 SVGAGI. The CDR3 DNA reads TGTGCCAGCAGTTTCGACAGGGAGGGCAATCAGCCCCAGCATTTT. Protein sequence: CASSFDREGNQPQHF.

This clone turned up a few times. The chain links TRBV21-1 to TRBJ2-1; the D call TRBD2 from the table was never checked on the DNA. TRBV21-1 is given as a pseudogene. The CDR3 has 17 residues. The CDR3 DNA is TGTGCCAGCAGCCATAAGGCCCTAGCGGGGTACTACAATGAGCAGTTCTTC. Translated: CASSHKALAGYYNEQFF.

The CDR3 DNA follows: TGTGCCAGCAGCTTAACGGGCGGGAACTATGGCTACACCTTC. Translation gives CASSLTGGNYGYTF. The chain has TRBV7-9 and TRBJ1-2, with D hard to call. V lost 2 bases and J 2 bases, leaving 9 bases between the germline ends. CDR3 length: 14 residues. Germline assignment: CDR1 SEHNR and CDR2 FQNEAQ (reference sequence).

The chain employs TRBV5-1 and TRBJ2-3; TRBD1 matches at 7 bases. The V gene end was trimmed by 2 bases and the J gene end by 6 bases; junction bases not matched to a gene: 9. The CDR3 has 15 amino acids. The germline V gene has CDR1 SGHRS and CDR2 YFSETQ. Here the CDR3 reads CASSFGTARGDTQYF. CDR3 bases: TGCGCCAGCAGCTTTGGGACAGCCAGGGGGGATACGCAGTATTTT.

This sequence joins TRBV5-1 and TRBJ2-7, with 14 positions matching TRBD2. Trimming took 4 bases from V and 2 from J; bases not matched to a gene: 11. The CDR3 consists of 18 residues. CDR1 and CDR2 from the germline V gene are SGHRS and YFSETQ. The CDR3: CASSTQPGLAGATYEQYF. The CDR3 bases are TGCGCCAGCAGCACCCAACCGGGACTAGCGGGGGCAACCTACGAGCAGTACTTC.

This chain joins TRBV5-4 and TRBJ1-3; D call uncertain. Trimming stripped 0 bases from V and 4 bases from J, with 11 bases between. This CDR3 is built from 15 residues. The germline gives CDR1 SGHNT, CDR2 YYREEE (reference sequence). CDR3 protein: CASSLGAYAGNTIYF. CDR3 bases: TGTGCCAGCAGCTTGGGGGCTTATGCCGGAAACACCATATATTTT.

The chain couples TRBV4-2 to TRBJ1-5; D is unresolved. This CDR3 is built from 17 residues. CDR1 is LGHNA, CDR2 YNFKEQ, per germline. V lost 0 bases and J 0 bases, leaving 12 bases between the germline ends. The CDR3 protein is CASSQDPQEYSNQPQHF. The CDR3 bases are TGTGCCAGCAGCCAAGATCCCCAGGAATATAGCAATCAGCCCCAGCATTTT.

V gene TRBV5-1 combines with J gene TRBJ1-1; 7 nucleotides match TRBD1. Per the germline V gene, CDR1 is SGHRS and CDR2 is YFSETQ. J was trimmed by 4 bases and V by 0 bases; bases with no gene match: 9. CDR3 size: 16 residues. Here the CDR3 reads CASSLALDRAPTEAFF. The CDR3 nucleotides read TGCGCCAGCAGCTTGGCCTTAGACAGGGCCCCCACTGAAGCTTTCTTT.

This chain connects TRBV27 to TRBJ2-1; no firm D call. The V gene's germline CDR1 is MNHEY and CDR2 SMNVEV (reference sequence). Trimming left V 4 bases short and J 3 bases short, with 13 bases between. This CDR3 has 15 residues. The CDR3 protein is CASSSETPNYNEQFF. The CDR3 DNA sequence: TGTGCCAGCAGTTCTGAGACTCCTAACTACAATGAGCAGTTCTTC.

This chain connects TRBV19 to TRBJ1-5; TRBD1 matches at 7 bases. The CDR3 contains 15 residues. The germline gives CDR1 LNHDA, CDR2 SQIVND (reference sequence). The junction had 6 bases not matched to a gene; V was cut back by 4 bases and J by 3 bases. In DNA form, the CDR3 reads TGTGCCAGTAGTACAACAGGGGCTTCCAATCAGCCCCAGCATTTT. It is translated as CASSTTGASNQPQHF. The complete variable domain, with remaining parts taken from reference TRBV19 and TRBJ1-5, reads DGGITQSPKYLFRKEGQNVTLSCEQNLNHDAMYWYRQDPGQGLRLIYYSQIVNDFQKGDIAEGYSVSREKKESFPLTVTSAQKNPTAFYLCASSTTGASNQPQHFGDGTRLSIL.

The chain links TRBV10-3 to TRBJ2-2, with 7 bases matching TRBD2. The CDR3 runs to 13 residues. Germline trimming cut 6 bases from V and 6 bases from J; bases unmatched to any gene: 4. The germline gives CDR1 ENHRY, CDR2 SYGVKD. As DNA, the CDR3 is TGTGCCATCAGCTCAACTAGCGCCGGGGAGCTGTTTTTT. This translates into CAISSTSAGELFF.

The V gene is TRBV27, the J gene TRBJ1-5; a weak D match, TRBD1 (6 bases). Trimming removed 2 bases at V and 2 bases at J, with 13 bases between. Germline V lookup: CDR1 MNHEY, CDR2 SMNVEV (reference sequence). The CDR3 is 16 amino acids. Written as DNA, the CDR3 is TGTGCCAGCAGTTTAAGACAGGACGCGGGCAATCAGCCCCAGCATTTT. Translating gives CASSLRQDAGNQPQHF.

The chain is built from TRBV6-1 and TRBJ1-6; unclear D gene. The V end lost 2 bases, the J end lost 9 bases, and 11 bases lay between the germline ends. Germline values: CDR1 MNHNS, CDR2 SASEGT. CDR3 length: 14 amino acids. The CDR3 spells CASSEMAQISPLHF. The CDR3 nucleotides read TGTGCCAGCAGTGAAATGGCCCAAATTTCACCCCTCCACTTT.

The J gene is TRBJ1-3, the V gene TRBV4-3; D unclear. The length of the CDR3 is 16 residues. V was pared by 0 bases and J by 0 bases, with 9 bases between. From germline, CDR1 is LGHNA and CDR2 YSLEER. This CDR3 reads CASSQDTFPSGNTIYF. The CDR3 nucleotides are TGCGCCAGCAGCCAAGACACATTCCCCTCTGGAAACACCATATATTTT.

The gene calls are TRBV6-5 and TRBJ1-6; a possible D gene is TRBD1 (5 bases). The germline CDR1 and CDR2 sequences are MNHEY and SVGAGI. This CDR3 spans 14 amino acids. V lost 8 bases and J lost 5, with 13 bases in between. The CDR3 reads CASCRDFDNSPLHF. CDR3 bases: TGTGCCAGCTGCAGGGACTTCGATAATTCACCCCTCCACTTT.

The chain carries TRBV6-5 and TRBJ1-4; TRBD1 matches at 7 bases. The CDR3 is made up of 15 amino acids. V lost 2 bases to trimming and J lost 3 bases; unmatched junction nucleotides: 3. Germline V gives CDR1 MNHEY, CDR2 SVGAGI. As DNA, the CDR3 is TGTGCCAGCAGTTACAGGGGGCCACCTAATGAAAAACTGTTTTTT. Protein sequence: CASSYRGPPNEKLFF.

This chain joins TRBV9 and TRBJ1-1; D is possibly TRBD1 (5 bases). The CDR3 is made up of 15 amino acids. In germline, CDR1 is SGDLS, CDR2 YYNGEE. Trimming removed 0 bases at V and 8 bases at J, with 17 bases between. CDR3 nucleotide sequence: TGTGCCAGCAGCGTAGATGGAGGGAGTGAGGGGGAAGCTTTCTTT. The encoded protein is CASSVDGGSEGEAFF.

The CDR3 region is CASSLARDSYSNQPQHF. CDR3 sequence (DNA): TGTGCCAGCAGCTTGGCCCGGGACAGTTATAGCAATCAGCCCCAGCATTTT. This chain links TRBV5-8 with TRBJ1-5; 7 nucleotides line up with TRBD1. CDR3 size: 17 residues. Germline values: CDR1 SGHTS, CDR2 YDEGEE. V lost 0 bases, J lost 0 bases, and 6 bases stayed unmatched.

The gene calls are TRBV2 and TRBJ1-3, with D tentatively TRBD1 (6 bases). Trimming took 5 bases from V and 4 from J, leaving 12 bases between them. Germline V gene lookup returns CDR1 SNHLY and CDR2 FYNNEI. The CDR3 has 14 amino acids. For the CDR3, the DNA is TGTGCCAGCAGTCAACAGGGATCCGGAAACACCATATATTTT. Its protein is CASSQQGSGNTIYF.

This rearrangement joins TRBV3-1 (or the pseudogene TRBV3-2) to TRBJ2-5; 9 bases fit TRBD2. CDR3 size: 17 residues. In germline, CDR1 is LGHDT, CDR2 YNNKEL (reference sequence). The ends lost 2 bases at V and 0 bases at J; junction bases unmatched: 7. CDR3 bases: TGTGCCAGCAGCCAATTTAGCGGGGGACGGTACCAAGAGACCCAGTACTTC. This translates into CASSQFSGGRYQETQYF.

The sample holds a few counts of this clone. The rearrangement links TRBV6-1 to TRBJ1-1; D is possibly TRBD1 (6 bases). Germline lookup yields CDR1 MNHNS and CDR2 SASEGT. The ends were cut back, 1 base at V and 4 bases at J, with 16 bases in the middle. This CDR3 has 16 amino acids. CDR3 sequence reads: CASSEGAGLGGTEAFF. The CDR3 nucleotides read TGTGCCAGCAGTGAAGGGGCAGGGTTAGGGGGCACTGAAGCTTTCTTT.